A selection of T cell receptor beta chains follows, all from one sample in a study of blood T cell repertoires in COVID-19. Generated by immunoSEQ multiplex PCR, the TCRdb table keeps only in-frame clones and is missing some. The sample has 110,000 to 150,000 clones, approximately 82% seen once. Input material: peripheral blood. Every receptor here comes from a man aged 55 to 70 with active or convalescent COVID-19. The CDR3 runs from the conserved cysteine through the conserved F or W. A D gene is named only where the DNA matches it firmly. A row's size may be missing; if present it is once, few, many or a size class.

once,TRBJ1-1,TRBV5-4,NA,TGTGCCAGCAGCTTGGTGTTGGGGGGGTTGAACACTGAAGCTTTCTTT,CASSLVLGGLNTEAFF
NA,TRBJ1-6,TRBV3-1/TRBV3-2,TRBD1,TGTGCCAGCAGCCAAGTACAGGGGGTTTCACCCCTCCACTTT,CASSQVQGVSPLHF
NA,TRBJ2-1,TRBV7-6,TRBD2,TGTGCCAGCAGCTTAGGAGGGACTAGCGGCTACAATGAGCAGTTCTTC,CASSLGGTSGYNEQFF
few,TRBJ1-2,TRBV2,NA,TGTGCCAGCAGCCCGAGACAGATTTTTAACTATGGCTACACCTTC,CASSPRQIFNYGYTF
NA,TRBJ1-4,TRBV18,NA,TGTGCCAGCTCTAGGGGAAGTTATGAAAAACTGTTTTTT,CASSRGSYEKLFF
NA,TRBJ1-2,TRBV7-2,NA,TGTGCCAGCAAATTGGGCATTTCTAACTATGGCTACACCTTC,CASKLGISNYGYTF
NA,TRBJ1-3,TRBV18,NA,TGTGCCAGCTCACCGGCAGGCCACACCATATATTTT,CASSPAGHTIYF
NA,TRBJ1-2,TRBV7-2,NA,TGTGCCAGCAGCTTAGAGGTCCGGGGGGCACCTATGACGGATGGCTACACCTTC,CASSLEVRGAPMTDGYTF
NA,TRBJ2-1,TRBV27,TRBD2,TGTGCCAGCAGTTCACTTGCGGGGGTCTACAATGAGCAGTTCTTC,CASSSLAGVYNEQFF
NA,TRBJ1-4,TRBV7-2,NA,TGTGCCAGCAGCCGCGACACCAGGACTAATGAAAAACTGTTTTTT,CASSRDTRTNEKLFF
NA,TRBJ1-4,TRBV27,TRBD1,TGTGCCAGCAGTTTACAGGGGGTTAGGAGTGAAAAACTGTTTTTT,CASSLQGVRSEKLFF
NA,TRBJ1-2,TRBV10-3,NA,TGTGCCATCAGTGAACAGGGATATGGCTACACCTTC,CAISEQGYGYTF
NA,TRBJ1-5,TRBV15,TRBD1,TGTGCCACCGGGACAGGGTATAGCAATCAGCCCCAGCATTTT,CATGTGYSNQPQHF
once,TRBJ1-2,TRBV29-1,TRBD1,TGCAGCGTTGAGGCAGGGGGCCTACTCTCCGGTGGCTACACCTTC,CSVEAGGLLSGGYTF
NA,TRBJ1-3,TRBV19,NA,TGTGCCACCAGGGGAGGAAACACCATATATTTT,CATRGGNTIYF
once,TRBJ2-1,TRBV12-5,TRBD2,TGTGCTAGTGGTCCCGATGAAAGCGGGAGGCCATACAATGAGCAGTTCTTC,CASGPDESGRPYNEQFF
NA,TRBJ2-6,TRBV12-3/TRBV12-4,TRBD1,TGTGCCAGCACCGTCCGGGACAGAAACGTCCTGACTTTC,CASTVRDRNVLTF
NA,TRBJ2-1,TRBV6-2/TRBV6-3,TRBD2,TGTGCCAGCAGTAGTAGCGGGGGGGCCCACAATGAGCAGTTCTTC,CASSSSGGAHNEQFF
NA,TRBJ2-5,TRBV24-1,TRBD1,TGTGCCACCAGTGAACCGTCTACAGGGGGCGCCGAAGAGACCCAGTACTTC,CATSEPSTGGAEETQYF
NA,TRBJ1-1,TRBV6-5,NA,TGTGCCAGCAGTTACGAGTCCCTTTACGCTAACACTGAAGCTTTCTTT,CASSYESLYANTEAFF
few,TRBJ2-1,TRBV9,TRBD2,TGTGCCAGCAGCTCCCGGGTAAGCGGGACCTACAATGAGCAGTTCTTC,CASSSRVSGTYNEQFF
NA,TRBJ2-1,TRBV9,NA,TGTGCCAGCAGCGTCCTCGGGAGCTCCTACAATGAGCAGTTCTTC,CASSVLGSSYNEQFF
NA,TRBJ1-1,TRBV13,NA,TGTGCCAGCAGCTCCCTTTTGAACACTGAAGCTTTCTTT,CASSSLLNTEAFF